Shown below are 29 T cell receptor beta chains from a single sample sequenced in a study of cytomegalovirus exposure and HLA in healthy donors (dated by TCRdb to about 2017). The library came from the immunoSEQ multiplex PCR assay. The source is immuneACCESS, and TCRdb retained only in-frame sequences with V and J called. Part of the clones is not carried over; for the studies checked, unresolved V genes explain less than half of this, and the remainder is unexplained. The sample table lists tens of thousands of clones, approximately 94% of them with a count of one. Jointly, the top ten make up less than 4.5% of the sample. Sequenced: PBMCs. These receptors were taken from a man younger than 35 in good health and CMV-seropositive.

The chain links TRBV6-6 to TRBJ1-1; TRBD1 matches at 8 bases. Germline CDR1 reads MNHNY; CDR2 reads SVGAGI (reference sequence). The CDR3 has 14 amino acids. J was trimmed by 2 bases and V by 6 bases; bases with no gene match: 5. The CDR3 is CASRPDRDNTEAFF. CDR3 nucleotides: TGTGCCAGCAGACCGGACAGGGATAACACTGAAGCTTTCTTT.

The chain is built from TRBV5-6 and TRBJ2-4; a possible D gene is TRBD1 (6 bases). The CDR3 covers 14 residues. Germline V gene sequence: CDR1 SGHDT, CDR2 YYEEEE. The ends were cut back, 1 base at V and 8 bases at J, with 13 bases in the middle. The CDR3, as DNA: TGTGCCAGCAGCTTGACAGGGTTATTGGACATTCAGTACTTC. The encoded protein is CASSLTGLLDIQYF.

The gene calls are TRBV30 and TRBJ2-1; 9 bases are shared with TRBD1. Trimming at V came to 3 bases and at J to 4 bases, leaving 7 bases not matched to a gene. The CDR3 covers 15 residues. Looked up from germline, CDR1 is GTSNPN and CDR2 is SVGIG (reference sequence). As DNA, the CDR3 is TGTGCCTGGAGCGGAGGGACAGGGACATACAATGAGCAGTTCTTC. Its protein is CAWSGGTGTYNEQFF.

V is TRBV30 and J is TRBJ1-6; 8 nucleotides agree with TRBD1. There are 14 residues in the CDR3. V lost 2 bases, J lost 6 bases, and 3 bases stayed unmatched. Per germline, CDR1 GTSNPN and CDR2 SVGIG (reference sequence). The CDR3 nucleotides read TGTGCCTGGAGTACGGGACAGGTTAATTCACCCCTCCACTTT. This gives the protein CAWSTGQVNSPLHF.

This chain uses TRBV5-1 with TRBJ1-1; D not resolved. Germline V lookup: CDR1 SGHRS, CDR2 YFSETQ. This CDR3 has 13 amino acids. V was trimmed by 2 bases and J by 7 bases, leaving 12 bases between them. The CDR3 is CASSFMEGIEAFF. For the CDR3, the DNA is TGCGCCAGCAGCTTTATGGAGGGCATTGAAGCTTTCTTT.

V and J are TRBV9 and TRBJ2-1; 7 bases map to TRBD1. The germline V gene encodes CDR1 SGDLS and CDR2 YYNGEE. Trimming at V came to 4 bases and at J to 3 bases, leaving 7 bases not matched to a gene. The CDR3 is 15 amino acids. CDR3: CASSTTGLDYNEQFF. CDR3 coding DNA: TGTGCCAGCAGCACGACAGGGTTAGACTACAATGAGCAGTTCTTC.

This chain joins TRBV6-5 and TRBJ2-5, with TRBD1 matching over 8 bases. There are 15 residues in the CDR3. Germline V lookup: CDR1 MNHEY, CDR2 SVGAGI. After removal of 5 bases from V and 2 bases from J, the junction contained 7 bases not matched to a gene. The CDR3 spells CASSPTWTGQETQYF. The DNA for the CDR3 is TGTGCCAGCAGTCCCACTTGGACAGGGCAAGAGACCCAGTACTTC.

The gene calls are TRBV27 and TRBJ2-5; a weak D match, TRBD1 (5 bases). Trimming removed 5 bases from V and 1 base from J, with 11 bases in between. CDR3 length equals 14 residues. Germline CDR1 is MNHEY and CDR2 is SMNVEV (reference sequence). The CDR3 DNA reads TGTGCCAGCAGTCCCTCGACAGTCCAAGAGACCCAGTACTTC. Translating gives CASSPSTVQETQYF.

This rearrangement joins TRBV5-5 to TRBJ2-3; D may be TRBD2 (6 bases). There are 15 residues in the CDR3. With 7 bases removed from V and 0 bases from J, the gap between germline ends came to 15 bases. The germline gives CDR1 SGHKS, CDR2 YYEKEE (reference sequence). The CDR3 DNA follows: TGTGCCAGCTACACCCTGGGGGGAAGCACAGATACGCAGTATTTT. Translated: CASYTLGGSTDTQYF.

The chain uses TRBV9 and TRBJ2-5, with a possible D match to TRBD1 (6 bases). This CDR3 comprises 14 residues. The germline CDR1 and CDR2 sequences are SGDLS and YYNGEE. V was pared by 4 bases and J by 0 bases, with 10 bases between. The CDR3 sequence: CASSFGTHQETQYF. The CDR3 coding sequence is TGTGCCAGCAGCTTCGGGACACACCAAGAGACCCAGTACTTC.

J is TRBJ2-7 and V is TRBV6-5; TRBD1 matches 9 bases. The CDR3 runs 15 residues. Per germline, CDR1 MNHEY and CDR2 SVGAGI. J lost 3 bases, V lost 2 bases, and 5 bases had no gene match. CDR3 bases: TGTGCCAGCAGTTACCAGGACAGGGGCGGCTACGAGCAGTACTTC. Translated: CASSYQDRGGYEQYF.

The genes are TRBV29-1 and TRBJ1-1; 7 bases are a match to TRBD1. This CDR3 is 11 amino acids long. Germline CDR1 and CDR2: SQVTM and ANQGSEA. The DNA for the CDR3 is TGCATCGGAGACAGGGAATCGGAAGCTTTCTTT. It encodes CIGDRESEAFF.

The V call is TRBV5-6, the J call TRBJ2-7, with a weak D call TRBD1 (6 bases). CDR3 length: 14 residues. CDR1 and CDR2 from the germline V gene are SGHDT and YYEEEE. The V and J ends lost 4 bases and 5 bases respectively, with 16 bases between them. In DNA form, the CDR3 reads TGTGCCAGCAGCCAAATCAGGGGAAGGAACGAGCAGTACTTC. Protein: CASSQIRGRNEQYF.

V usage is TRBV6-1 and J usage is TRBJ2-1; D may be TRBD1 (5 bases). CDR1 is MNHNS and CDR2 is SASEGT in the germline V gene. The length of the CDR3 is 15 residues. V lost 7 bases and J lost 0, with 13 bases in between. The CDR3 DNA reads as TGTGCCAGCAAGGGGAACACCAACTCCTACAATGAGCAGTTCTTC. Translated: CASKGNTNSYNEQFF.

This chain joins TRBV7-2 and TRBJ2-7; D is possibly TRBD2 (7 bases). Trimming removed 1 base from V and 6 bases from J, with 16 bases in between. The germline V gene encodes CDR1 SGHTA and CDR2 FQGNSA. The CDR3 loop spans 15 amino acids. For the CDR3, the DNA is TGTGCCAGCAGCTTAGATGGTGGGGGGGCCGCCGAGCAGTACTTC. Its protein product is CASSLDGGGAAEQYF.

As concerns this clone: Other DNA variants within this sample encode the same CDR3. CDR3 sequence reads: CASSLTGGGYGYTF. The CDR3 DNA sequence: TGTGCCAGCAGTTTGACAGGGGGCGGCTATGGCTACACCTTC. V and J are TRBV28 and TRBJ1-2; 10 bases are a match to TRBD1. Looked up from germline, CDR1 is MDHEN and CDR2 is SYDVKM. Germline trimming cut 3 bases from V and 4 bases from J; bases unmatched to any gene: 2. CDR3 length: 14 residues.

This chain joins TRBV18 and TRBJ2-2; D uncertain. Between the trimmed V and J ends, which lost 0 bases and 3 bases, there was a span of 8 bases. Germline lookup yields CDR1 KGHSH and CDR2 LQKENI. The CDR3 sequence is 15 residues long. The CDR3, as DNA: TGTGCCAGCTCACCACCGTACGCGGACACCGGGGAGCTGTTTTTT. This gives the protein CASSPPYADTGELFF. The variable domain in full, with the rest retrieved from reference TRBV18 and TRBJ2-2, is NAGVMQNPRHLVRRRGQEARLRCSPMKGHSHVYWYRQLPEEGLKFMVYLQKENIIDESGMPKERFSAEFPKEGPSILRIQQVVRGDSAAYFCASSPPYADTGELFFGEGSRLTVL.

V usage is TRBV28 and J usage is TRBJ2-1; perhaps TRBD2 as D (7 bases). Trimming took off 3 bases at V and 3 bases at J, with 12 bases between the two ends. CDR1 and CDR2 from the germline V gene are MDHEN and SYDVKM. The CDR3 covers 15 residues. The CDR3 DNA reads as TGTGCCAGCAGTTTGGACGGGGGGCACTACAATGAGCAGTTCTTC. Its translation is CASSLDGGHYNEQFF.

This chain connects TRBV6-4 to TRBJ2-3; 10 positions agree with TRBD2. V was clipped by 4 bases and J by 2 bases; unmatched bases: 3. Germline assignment: CDR1 MRHNA and CDR2 SNTAGT. The CDR3 totals 15 residues. In DNA, the CDR3 is TGTGCCAGCAGTGTAACTAGCGGGAACACAGATACGCAGTATTTT. As protein: CASSVTSGNTDTQYF.

This chain links TRBV7-3 with TRBJ1-1, with 7 bases identical to TRBD1. The CDR3 runs 13 residues. V shed 2 bases, J shed 4 bases, and the junction held 1 base outside the gene matches. CDR1 SGHTA and CDR2 FQGTGA come from the germline V gene. The CDR3: CASSLSGGTEAFF. CDR3 nucleotides: TGTGCCAGCAGCTTATCAGGGGGCACTGAAGCTTTCTTT.

The rearrangement joins TRBV11-2 to TRBJ1-2; 7 nucleotides align to TRBD1. Germline CDR1 reads SGHAT; CDR2 reads FQNNGV. J gave up 5 bases and V 6 bases, and 9 bases lay outside the gene matches. This CDR3 contains 14 residues. The DNA of the CDR3 is TGTGCCAGCAGGCACCCCGGGACAGCTTATGGCTACACCTTC. This encodes CASRHPGTAYGYTF.

The rearrangement joins TRBV7-2 to TRBJ2-5; 7 positions agree with TRBD2. The ends lost 5 bases at V and 4 bases at J; junction bases unmatched: 10. Germline V CDR1 and CDR2: SGHTA, FQGNSA. This CDR3 has 15 amino acids. The CDR3 here is CASSPRTRRVETQYF. The DNA of the CDR3 is TGTGCCAGCAGCCCCCGGACTAGACGTGTAGAGACCCAGTACTTC.

The chain employs TRBV29-1 and TRBJ2-7, with D hard to call. This CDR3 has 12 residues. V gave up 1 base and J gave up 6 bases, with 10 bases separating them. Germline values: CDR1 SQVTM, CDR2 ANQGSEA. CDR3 region: CSVEVGAGEQYF. In DNA form, the CDR3 reads TGCAGCGTTGAAGTCGGCGCAGGCGAGCAGTACTTC.

The genes are TRBV18 and TRBJ2-3, with D hard to call. This CDR3 region has 17 residues. V was trimmed by 0 bases and J by 1 base, leaving 14 bases between them. Germline CDR1 reads KGHSH; CDR2 reads LQKENI. As DNA, the CDR3 is TGTGCCAGCTCACCACCTGGAAGCGCCCGAGGCACAGATACGCAGTATTTT. This codes for CASSPPGSARGTDTQYF.

The CDR3 is CASSERGARGEQFF. In DNA, the CDR3 is TGTGCCAGCAGTGAGCGGGGGGCCCGCGGTGAGCAGTTCTTC. The rearrangement links TRBV6-4 to TRBJ2-1, with TRBD2 matching over 8 bases. V was pared by 3 bases and J by 9 bases, with 7 bases of the junction left unmatched. The germline V gene encodes CDR1 MRHNA and CDR2 SNTAGT. The CDR3 loop spans 14 amino acids.

The chain joins TRBV5-6 to TRBJ1-3; D not certain. CDR1 and CDR2 from the germline V gene are SGHDT and YYEEEE. The CDR3 is made up of 14 amino acids. Trimming took 2 bases from V and 0 from J, leaving 6 bases between them. The CDR3 DNA reads TGTGCCAGCAGCTTCGGTCTCTCTGGAAACACCATATATTTT. Translation: CASSFGLSGNTIYF. The full variable domain, completed using reference TRBV5-6 and TRBJ1-3, is DAGVTQSPTHLIKTRGQQVTLRCSPKSGHDTVSWYQQALGQGPQFIFQYYEEEERQRGNFPDRFSGHQFPNYSSELNVNALLLGDSALYLCASSFGLSGNTIYFGEGSWLTVV.

The V call is TRBV7-9, the J call TRBJ1-1; TRBD1 is a possible D gene (5 bases). Germline V gives CDR1 SEHNR, CDR2 FQNEAQ (reference sequence). The CDR3 spans 14 residues. V was clipped by 1 base and J by 4 bases, with 10 bases between them. CDR3 loop: CASSLEQALTEAFF. Here the CDR3 DNA reads TGTGCCAGCAGCTTAGAACAGGCGCTCACTGAAGCTTTCTTT.

This clone was recorded only once. The chain links TRBV6-4 to TRBJ2-1, with 9 bases lining up with TRBD1. The CDR3 contains 17 residues. J gave up 4 bases and V 0 bases, and 7 bases lay outside the gene matches. The germline V gene has CDR1 MRHNA and CDR2 SNTAGT. In DNA form, the CDR3 reads TGTGCCAGCAGTGACTCCGACCGGGACAGGGCATACAATGAGCAGTTCTTC. This sequence encodes CASSDSDRDRAYNEQFF.

This clone is a singleton in its sample. The J gene is TRBJ1-2, the V gene TRBV10-3; 8 positions agree with TRBD1. Trimming removed 7 bases from V and 8 bases from J; junction bases left unmatched: 9. This CDR3 contains 13 residues. CDR1 and CDR2 from the germline V gene are ENHRY and SYGVKD. In nucleotides, the CDR3 is TGTGCCATCACGGCAGGGGGCGCTGGAGGCTACACCTTC. It specifies CAITAGGAGGYTF.